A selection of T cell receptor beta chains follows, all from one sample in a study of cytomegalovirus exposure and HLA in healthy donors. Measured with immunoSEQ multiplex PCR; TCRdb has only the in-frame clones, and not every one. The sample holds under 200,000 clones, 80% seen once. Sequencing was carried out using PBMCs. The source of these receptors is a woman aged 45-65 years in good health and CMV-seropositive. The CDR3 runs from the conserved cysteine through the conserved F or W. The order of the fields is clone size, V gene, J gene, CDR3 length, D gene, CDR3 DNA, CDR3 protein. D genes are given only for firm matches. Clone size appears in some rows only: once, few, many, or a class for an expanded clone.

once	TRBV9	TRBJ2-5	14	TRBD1	TGTGCCAGCAGCGTCCGGGACAGAGAAGAGACCCAGTACTTC	CASSVRDREETQYF
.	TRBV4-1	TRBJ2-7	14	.	TGCGCCAGCAGCCTCAGCGGTACAACCTACGAGCAGTACTTC	CASSLSGTTYEQYF
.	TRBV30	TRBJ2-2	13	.	TGTGCCTGGAAAGGCCCTCAAGCGGGGGAGCTGTTTTTT	CAWKGPQAGELFF
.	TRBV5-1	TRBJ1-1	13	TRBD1	TGCGCCAGCAGCTTAGGACAGGACACTGAAGCTTTCTTT	CASSLGQDTEAFF
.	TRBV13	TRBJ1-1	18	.	TGTGCCAGCAGCTCAACTCGGGCCTCGACAGCCCGGGTCACTGAAGCTTTCTTT	CASSSTRASTARVTEAFF
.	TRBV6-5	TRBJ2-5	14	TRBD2	TGTGCCAGCAGAATAGCGGGAGTCGGTGAGACCCAGTACTTC	CASRIAGVGETQYF
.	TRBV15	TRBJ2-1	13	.	TGTGCCACCAGGAGTTGGGAGTACAATGAGCAGTTCTTC	CATRSWEYNEQFF
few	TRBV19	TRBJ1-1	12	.	TGTGCCAGTAAAACAGGGAACACTGAAGCTTTCTTT	CASKTGNTEAFF
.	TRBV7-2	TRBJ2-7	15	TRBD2	TGTGCCAGCAGCTTAAGAAGCGGGGAATCCTACGAGCAGTACTTC	CASSLRSGESYEQYF
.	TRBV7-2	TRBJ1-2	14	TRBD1	TGTGCCAGCAGCTTAGGGACAGGGCCCTTCGGCTACACCTTC	CASSLGTGPFGYTF
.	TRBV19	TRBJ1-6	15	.	TGTGCCAGTACCCGGGGGGAACCCCGCAATTCACCCCTCCACTTT	CASTRGEPRNSPLHF
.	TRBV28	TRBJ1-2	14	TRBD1	TGTGCCAGCAGAACAATAGACAGGGTCGGCTTCTACACCTTC	CASRTIDRVGFYTF
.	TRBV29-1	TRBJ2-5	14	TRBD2	TGCAGCGTTGATAGCGGGAGCATACAAGAGACCCAGTACTTC	CSVDSGSIQETQYF
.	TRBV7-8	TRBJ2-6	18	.	TGTGCCAGCAGCCCGACAGGCCTGGATCTATCTGGGGCCAACGTCCTGACTTTC	CASSPTGLDLSGANVLTF
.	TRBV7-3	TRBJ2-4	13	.	TGTGCCAGCAGCTTAACAGGAGGGAGTATTCAGTACTTC	CASSLTGGSIQYF
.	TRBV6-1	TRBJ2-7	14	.	TGTGCCAGCACTAGCGTATATGACTCCTACGAGCAGTACTTC	CASTSVYDSYEQYF
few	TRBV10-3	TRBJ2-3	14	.	TGTGCCATCAGTGAGGGGGCCGCATCGGATACGCAGTATTTT	CAISEGAASDTQYF